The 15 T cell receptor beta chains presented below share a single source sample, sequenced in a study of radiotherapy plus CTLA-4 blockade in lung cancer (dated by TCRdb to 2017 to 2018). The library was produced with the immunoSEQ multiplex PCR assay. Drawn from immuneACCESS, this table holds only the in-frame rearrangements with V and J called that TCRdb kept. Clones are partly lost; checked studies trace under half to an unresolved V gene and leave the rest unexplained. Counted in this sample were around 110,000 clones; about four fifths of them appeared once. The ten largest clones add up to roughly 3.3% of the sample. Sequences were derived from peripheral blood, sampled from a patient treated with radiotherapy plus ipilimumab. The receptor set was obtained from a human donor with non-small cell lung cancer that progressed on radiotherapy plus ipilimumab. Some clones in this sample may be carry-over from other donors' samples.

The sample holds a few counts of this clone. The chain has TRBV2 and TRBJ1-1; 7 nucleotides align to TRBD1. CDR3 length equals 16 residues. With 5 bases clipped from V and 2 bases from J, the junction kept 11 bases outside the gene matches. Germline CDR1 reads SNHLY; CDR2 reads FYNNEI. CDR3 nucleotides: TGTGCCAGCAGTTTTTCCCGGACAGGTTCTAACACTGAAGCTTTCTTT. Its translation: CASSFSRTGSNTEAFF.

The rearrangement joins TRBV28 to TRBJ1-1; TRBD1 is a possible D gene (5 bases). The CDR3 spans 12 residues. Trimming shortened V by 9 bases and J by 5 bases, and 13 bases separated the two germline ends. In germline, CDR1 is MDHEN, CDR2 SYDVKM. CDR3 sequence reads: CASSPRGTEAFF. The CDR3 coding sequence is TGTGCCAGTTCACCAAGGGGAACTGAAGCTTTCTTT.

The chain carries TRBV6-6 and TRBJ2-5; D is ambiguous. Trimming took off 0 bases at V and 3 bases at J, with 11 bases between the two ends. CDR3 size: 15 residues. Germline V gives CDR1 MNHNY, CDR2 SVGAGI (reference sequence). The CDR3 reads CASSYSATRKETQYF. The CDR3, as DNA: TGTGCCAGCAGTTACTCGGCGACTCGGAAAGAGACCCAGTACTTC.

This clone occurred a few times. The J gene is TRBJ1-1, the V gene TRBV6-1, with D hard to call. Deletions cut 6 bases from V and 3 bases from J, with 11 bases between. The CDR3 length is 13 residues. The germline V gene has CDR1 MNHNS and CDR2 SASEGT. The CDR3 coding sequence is TGTGCCAGCAGAGTTGGCTACGACACTGAAGCTTTCTTT. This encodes CASRVGYDTEAFF.

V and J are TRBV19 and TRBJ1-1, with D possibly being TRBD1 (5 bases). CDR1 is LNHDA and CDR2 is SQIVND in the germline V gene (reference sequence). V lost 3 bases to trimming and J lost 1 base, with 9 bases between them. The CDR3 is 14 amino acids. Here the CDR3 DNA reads TGTGCCAGTAGTATGGGGCAGGGGAACACTGAAGCTTTCTTT. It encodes CASSMGQGNTEAFF.

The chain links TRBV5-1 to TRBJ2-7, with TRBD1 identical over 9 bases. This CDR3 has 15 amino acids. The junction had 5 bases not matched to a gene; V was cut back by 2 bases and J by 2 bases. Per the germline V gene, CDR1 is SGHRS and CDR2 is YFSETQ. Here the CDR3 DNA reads TGCGCCAGCAGCTTCGGGACAGGGAGGCCCTACGAGCAGTACTTC. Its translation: CASSFGTGRPYEQYF.

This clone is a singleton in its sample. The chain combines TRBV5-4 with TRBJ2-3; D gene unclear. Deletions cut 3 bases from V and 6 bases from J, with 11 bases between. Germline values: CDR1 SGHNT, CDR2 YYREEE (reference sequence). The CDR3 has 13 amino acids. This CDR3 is CASSSGPWDTQYF. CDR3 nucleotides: TGTGCCAGCAGCTCCGGCCCCTGGGATACGCAGTATTTT.

In DNA, the CDR3 is TGTGCCAGCAGTTTTACAGGGACCTCCTACGAGCAGTACTTC. Translating gives CASSFTGTSYEQYF. The chain links TRBV27 to TRBJ2-7; D might be TRBD1 (6 bases). This CDR3 comprises 14 residues. Trimming removed 3 bases at V and 0 bases at J, with 9 bases between. CDR1 and CDR2 from the germline V gene are MNHEY and SMNVEV (reference sequence).

This CDR3 reads CASSIAPWDSYGYTF. The CDR3 DNA sequence: TGTGCCAGTAGTATAGCCCCCTGGGACTCCTATGGCTACACCTTC. The J gene is TRBJ1-2, the V gene TRBV19; TRBD1 is a possible D gene (5 bases). The CDR3 is 15 amino acids. Trimming pared 1 base from V and 4 bases from J, leaving 13 bases between. Germline CDR1 is LNHDA and CDR2 is SQIVND (reference sequence).

The CDR3 region is CASSFTLTRGYTF. The CDR3 nucleotides are TGTGCCAGCAGCTTTACCCTCACTCGGGGCTACACCTTC. V usage is TRBV7-8 and J usage is TRBJ1-2; no definite D call. The V gene lost 3 bases and the J gene lost 8 bases, with 13 bases spanning the gap. The CDR3 is made up of 13 amino acids. Germline CDR1 reads SGHVS; CDR2 reads FQNEAQ.

In nucleotides, the CDR3 is TGTGCCAGCAGCTCTTCAGGGTTCACAGATACGCAGTATTTT. This encodes CASSSSGFTDTQYF. The chain uses TRBV7-2 and TRBJ2-3, with a weak D call TRBD1 (5 bases). V dropped 4 bases and J dropped 2 bases, with 10 bases sitting between them. Germline V gene data show CDR1 as SGHTA and CDR2 as FQGNSA. This CDR3 region has 14 residues.

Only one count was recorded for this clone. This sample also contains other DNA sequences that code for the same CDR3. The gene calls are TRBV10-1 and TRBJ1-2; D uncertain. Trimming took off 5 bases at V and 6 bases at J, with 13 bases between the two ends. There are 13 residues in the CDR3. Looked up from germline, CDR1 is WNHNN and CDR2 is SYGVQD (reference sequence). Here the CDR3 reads CASSQLVGNGYTF. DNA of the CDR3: TGCGCCAGCAGTCAGTTGGTGGGAAATGGCTACACCTTC.

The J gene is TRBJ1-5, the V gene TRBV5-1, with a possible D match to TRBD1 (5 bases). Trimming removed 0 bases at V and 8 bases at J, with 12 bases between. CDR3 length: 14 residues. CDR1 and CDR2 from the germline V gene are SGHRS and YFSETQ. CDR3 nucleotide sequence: TGCGCCAGCAGCTTGGAACGGCTGGGGGAGCCCCAGCATTTT. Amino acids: CASSLERLGEPQHF. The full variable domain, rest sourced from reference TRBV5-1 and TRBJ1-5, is KAGVTQTPRYLIKTRGQQVTLSCSPISGHRSVSWYQQTPGQGLQFLFEYFSETQRNKGNFPGRFSGRQFSNSRSEMNVSTLELGDSALYLCASSLERLGEPQHFGDGTRLSIL.

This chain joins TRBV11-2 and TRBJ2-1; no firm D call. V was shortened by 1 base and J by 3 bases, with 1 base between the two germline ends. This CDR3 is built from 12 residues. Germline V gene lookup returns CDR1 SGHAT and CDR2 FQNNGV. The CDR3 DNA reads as TGTGCCAGCAGCTTAGTCTACAATGAGCAGTTCTTC. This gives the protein CASSLVYNEQFF.

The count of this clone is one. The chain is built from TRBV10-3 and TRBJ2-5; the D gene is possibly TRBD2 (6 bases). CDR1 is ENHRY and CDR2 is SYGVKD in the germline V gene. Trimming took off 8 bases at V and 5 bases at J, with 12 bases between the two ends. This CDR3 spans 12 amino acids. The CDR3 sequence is CAIGGSTETQYF. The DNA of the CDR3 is TGTGCCATCGGAGGGTCCACCGAGACCCAGTACTTC.